One and the same sample provided the 16 T cell receptor beta chains below, sequenced in a study of blood T cell repertoires in COVID-19. Repertoires were generated with immunoSEQ multiplex PCR, while TCRdb's copy carries only in-frame clones and drops some. The sample records 230,000 or so clones, roughly nine tenths being singletons. The sequencing sample was made of peripheral blood. These receptors were collected from a man aged 35 to 55 with active or convalescent COVID-19.

This chain joins TRBV19 and TRBJ1-6; TRBD1 might be the D (5 bases). This CDR3 is 16 amino acids long. From germline, CDR1 is LNHDA and CDR2 SQIVND (reference sequence). Trimming shortened V by 8 bases and J by 5 bases, and 19 bases separated the two germline ends. The CDR3 coding sequence is TGTGCCAGTGGAATTTTTCAGGGCAGGGATAATTCACCCCTCCACTTT. Protein sequence: CASGIFQGRDNSPLHF.

This chain links TRBV5-6 with TRBJ2-2; D gene uncertain. V lost 0 bases and J lost 4, with 10 bases in between. The CDR3 runs 15 residues. Germline-derived CDR1 and CDR2 are SGHDT and YYEEEE. The CDR3 DNA reads as TGTGCCAGCAGCTTGGCCGTGCGGCCCACCGGGGAGCTGTTTTTT. Amino acid sequence: CASSLAVRPTGELFF.

This rearrangement joins TRBV27 to TRBJ2-3; 7 bases agree with TRBD1. V shed 5 bases, J shed 5 bases, and the junction held 10 bases outside the gene matches. This CDR3 contains 15 residues. Per germline, CDR1 MNHEY and CDR2 SMNVEV (reference sequence). Written as DNA, the CDR3 is TGTGCCAGCAGTGCCCTGGACAGGAATCTAGATACGCAGTATTTT. It codes for CASSALDRNLDTQYF.

The genes are TRBV28 and TRBJ1-1, with 7 bases fitting TRBD1. This CDR3 contains 13 residues. CDR1 and CDR2 (germline): MDHEN, SYDVKM. Trimming cost V 4 bases and J 3 bases; bases outside gene matches: 2. CDR3 bases: TGTGCCAGCAGTTCTACAGGGGACACTGAAGCTTTCTTT. The encoded protein is CASSSTGDTEAFF.

The rearrangement links TRBV10-1 to TRBJ2-3, with 13 bases identical to TRBD2. CDR1 is WNHNN and CDR2 is SYGVQD in the germline V gene (reference sequence). The J segment lost 1 base and the V segment lost 4 bases, leaving 2 bases of the junction unmatched. The CDR3 is made up of 16 amino acids. CDR3 sequence: CASSATSGGGTDTQYF. The DNA for the CDR3 is TGCGCCAGCAGTGCAACTAGCGGGGGGGGCACAGATACGCAGTATTTT.

The chain recombines TRBV2 with TRBJ2-1; TRBD2 might be the D (6 bases). V lost 4 bases to trimming and J lost 7 bases, with 20 bases between them. This CDR3 is built from 16 residues. In germline, CDR1 is SNHLY, CDR2 FYNNEI. CDR3 residues: CASSGGWLASLNEQFF. The CDR3 nucleotides read TGTGCCAGCAGTGGAGGCTGGCTAGCGTCCCTGAATGAGCAGTTCTTC.

The CDR3 spells CASSFGGRAYEQYF. CDR3 DNA: TGCGCCAGCAGCTTCGGCGGGAGAGCTTACGAGCAGTACTTC. The V call is TRBV5-1, the J call TRBJ2-7, with 7 bases that match TRBD2. Per the germline V gene, CDR1 is SGHRS and CDR2 is YFSETQ. V lost 2 bases and J lost 4; bases outside the gene matches: 6. This CDR3 contains 14 residues.

The rearrangement links TRBV3-1 (or the pseudogene TRBV3-2) to TRBJ1-2; TRBD1 aligns across 8 bases. Trimming took 5 bases from V and 7 from J; bases not matched to a gene: 3. The length of the CDR3 is 12 residues. CDR1 and CDR2 (germline): LGHDT, YNNKEL (reference sequence). CDR3 in DNA: TGTGCCAGCAGCGACAGGGGAGGTGGCTACACCTTC. This encodes CASSDRGGGYTF.

This clone has only a few counts. The rearrangement joins TRBV5-1 to TRBJ1-6, with D possibly matching TRBD1 (6 bases). The CDR3 totals 17 residues. The V gene lost 4 bases and the J gene lost 0 bases, with 14 bases spanning the gap. Germline values: CDR1 SGHRS, CDR2 YFSETQ. The DNA of the CDR3 is TGCGCCAGCAGCCTCAGGGGCTCCAGCTCCTATAATTCACCCCTCCACTTT. It translates to CASSLRGSSSYNSPLHF. The whole variable domain, remainder taken from reference TRBV5-1 and TRBJ1-6, is KAGVTQTPRYLIKTRGQQVTLSCSPISGHRSVSWYQQTPGQGLQFLFEYFSETQRNKGNFPGRFSGRQFSNSRSEMNVSTLELGDSALYLCASSLRGSSSYNSPLHFGNGTRLTVT.

The V gene is TRBV30, the J gene TRBJ1-1; D uncertain. V was trimmed by 0 bases and J by 7 bases, leaving 6 bases between them. CDR3 length equals 11 residues. Germline CDR1 GTSNPN, CDR2 SVGIG (reference sequence). The CDR3 nucleotides read TGTGCCTGGAGTGTACTTAGTGAAGCTTTCTTT. It encodes CAWSVLSEAFF.

The rearrangement links TRBV5-1 to TRBJ1-4; 7 bases line up with TRBD1. From germline, CDR1 is SGHRS and CDR2 YFSETQ. The CDR3 totals 15 residues. Trimming removed 3 bases from V and 5 bases from J; junction bases left unmatched: 7. The DNA for the CDR3 is TGCGCCAGCAGCTCTCGGGACAGTACGAATGAAAAACTGTTTTTT. Its protein product is CASSSRDSTNEKLFF. Looking up the rest from reference TRBV5-1 and TRBJ1-4 gives the full variable domain: KAGVTQTPRYLIKTRGQQVTLSCSPISGHRSVSWYQQTPGQGLQFLFEYFSETQRNKGNFPGRFSGRQFSNSRSEMNVSTLELGDSALYLCASSSRDSTNEKLFFGSGTQLSVL.

The rearrangement links TRBV7-6 to TRBJ2-5, with TRBD2 matching 8 bases. V shed 6 bases, J shed 3 bases, and the junction held 9 bases outside the gene matches. The CDR3 consists of 15 residues. Germline CDR1 and CDR2: SGHVS and FNYEAQ. The chain's CDR3 is CASSLLGSGEETQYF. The DNA of the CDR3 is TGTGCCAGCAGTTTGTTGGGTAGCGGGGAAGAGACCCAGTACTTC.

This clone appeared a few times. The chain links TRBV29-1 to TRBJ2-5, with D perhaps being TRBD1 or TRBD2 (6 bases each). This CDR3 comprises 13 residues. Trimming cost V 7 bases and J 1 base, with 13 bases left between them. Looked up from germline, CDR1 is SQVTM and CDR2 is ANQGSEA. The CDR3 protein is CSAGEAFQETQYF. The CDR3 bases are TGCAGCGCAGGGGAGGCCTTCCAAGAGACCCAGTACTTC.

The chain links TRBV27 to TRBJ2-6, with D unresolved. Germline V gene sequence: CDR1 MNHEY, CDR2 SMNVEV (reference sequence). The CDR3 is 13 residues long. Trimming took 5 bases from V and 4 from J, leaving 6 bases between them. CDR3 residues: CASSRMGANVLTF. The CDR3 DNA follows: TGTGCCAGCAGTCGTATGGGGGCCAACGTCCTGACTTTC.

The chain links TRBV5-6 to TRBJ2-5; TRBD2 matches 10 bases. The J segment lost 4 bases and the V segment lost 1 base, leaving 4 bases of the junction unmatched. Germline V CDR1 and CDR2: SGHDT, YYEEEE. The length of the CDR3 is 15 residues. CDR3 protein: CASSLLLAGAETQYF. The CDR3 DNA sequence: TGTGCCAGCAGCTTGTTGCTAGCGGGGGCAGAGACCCAGTACTTC.

The chain is built from TRBV28 and TRBJ1-6; perhaps TRBD1 as D (5 bases). The germline CDR1 and CDR2 sequences are MDHEN and SYDVKM. The CDR3 runs 15 residues. The germline V and J ends were trimmed by 6 bases and 7 bases, with 16 bases remaining between them. The CDR3 DNA follows: TGTGCCAGCAGCCCACAGGCCTCTGGCAATTCACCCCTCCACTTT. Residues: CASSPQASGNSPLHF.